One sample yielded the 13 T cell receptor beta chains listed below, sequenced in a study of blood T cell repertoires in COVID-19 (dated by TCRdb to the early 2020s). The library was made by the immunoSEQ multiplex PCR assay. The clones in this table, taken by TCRdb from immuneACCESS, are in-frame only. Not every clone is retained; where verified, under half of the shortfall comes from an unresolved V gene, and the cause of the rest is unknown. The sample table records around 310,000 clones; roughly 89% of these occur just once. The ten largest clonotypes hold approximately 0.98% of the sample. Sequencing was performed on peripheral blood. The receptors derive from a woman in her thirties or forties with COVID-19, enrolled during active disease.

This chain connects TRBV12-3 or TRBV12-4 to TRBJ1-1; 9 bases are a match to TRBD1. The CDR3 covers 13 residues. Trimming cost V 3 bases and J 9 bases; bases outside gene matches: 5. The CDR3 is CASSFNRGRQAFF. In DNA, the CDR3 is TGTGCCAGCAGTTTTAACAGGGGGCGCCAAGCTTTCTTT.

J is TRBJ2-1 and V is TRBV7-3; 8 positions agree with TRBD2. The trim removed 5 bases at V and 3 bases at J, leaving 9 bases unmatched. CDR1 is SGHTA and CDR2 is FQGTGA in the germline V gene. The CDR3 has 16 amino acids. CDR3 sequence: CASSVGNSGIYNEQFF. The CDR3 DNA follows: TGTGCCAGCAGCGTGGGTAATAGCGGGATCTACAATGAGCAGTTCTTC.

The chain recombines TRBV10-3 with TRBJ1-5, with D hard to call. The CDR3 covers 16 residues. V was pared by 2 bases and J by 7 bases, with 18 bases between. Germline loops: CDR1 ENHRY, CDR2 SYGVKD. The CDR3 DNA reads TGTGCCATCAGTGAGGATAGACTTATCCTAGGACAGCCCCAGCATTTT. Residues: CAISEDRLILGQPQHF.

This clone has only one observation. The chain has TRBV28 and TRBJ2-7; 10 nucleotides align to TRBD1. Per germline, CDR1 MDHEN and CDR2 SYDVKM. The CDR3 spans 13 residues. The trim removed 3 bases at V and 5 bases at J, leaving 1 base unmatched. CDR3 loop: CASSLGTGDEQYF. The CDR3 bases are TGTGCCAGCAGTTTGGGGACAGGGGACGAGCAGTACTTC.

The chain carries TRBV28 and TRBJ2-7, with 11 nucleotides matching TRBD1. The germline V gene has CDR1 MDHEN and CDR2 SYDVKM. The CDR3 totals 15 residues. J lost 6 bases, V lost 6 bases, and 10 bases had no gene match. CDR3 loop: CASRFTGTGGGEQYF. As DNA, the CDR3 is TGTGCCAGCAGGTTTACCGGGACAGGGGGAGGCGAGCAGTACTTC.

J is TRBJ2-4 and V is TRBV4-3; TRBD2 agrees at 12 bases. Germline loops: CDR1 LGHNA, CDR2 YSLEER. The J segment lost 1 base and the V segment lost 3 bases, leaving 13 bases of the junction unmatched. The CDR3 sequence is 20 residues long. CDR3 nucleotides: TGCGCCAGCAGCCATCAACTAGCGGGAGGACCCGGTGGGGCCAAAAACATTCAGTACTTC. It translates to CASSHQLAGGPGGAKNIQYF.

This clone was observed a handful of times. The genes are TRBV7-3 and TRBJ1-1; possibly TRBD1 for D (5 bases). The CDR3 runs to 15 residues. The V and J ends lost 1 base and 2 bases respectively, with 11 bases between them. Looked up from germline, CDR1 is SGHTA and CDR2 is FQGTGA. CDR3 DNA sequence: TGTGCCAGCAGCTTAATGGCAGGGCTAAACACTGAAGCTTTCTTT. Its translation is CASSLMAGLNTEAFF.

V usage is TRBV7-3 and J usage is TRBJ2-7; D possibly corresponds to TRBD2 (5 bases). With 2 bases removed from V and 11 bases from J, the gap between germline ends came to 19 bases. Germline V gene sequence: CDR1 SGHTA, CDR2 FQGTGA. The CDR3 runs 14 residues. DNA of the CDR3: TGTGCCAGCAGCTTATGGTCCGGCGCGGACTCGAAGTACTTC. This codes for CASSLWSGADSKYF.

The J gene is TRBJ1-5, the V gene TRBV29-1; 8 positions match TRBD1. V trimming: 1 base; J trimming: 1 base; junction bases outside the gene matches: 9. Germline V gives CDR1 SQVTM, CDR2 ANQGSEA. There are 17 residues in the CDR3. As DNA, the CDR3 is TGCAGCGTTGAAGTTACCAGGGGGCCCTGGAGCAATCAGCCCCAGCATTTT. Protein: CSVEVTRGPWSNQPQHF.

This chain's CDR3 is CASTLGLAGNEQYF. DNA of the CDR3: TGTGCCAGCACTTTGGGACTAGCGGGAAACGAGCAGTACTTC. The rearrangement uses TRBV28 and TRBJ2-7; 13 nucleotides agree with TRBD2. Germline V gives CDR1 MDHEN, CDR2 SYDVKM. CDR3 length: 14 amino acids. V shed 7 bases, J shed 5 bases, and the junction held 5 bases outside the gene matches.

The rearrangement links TRBV9 to TRBJ2-3; D gene ambiguous. Trimming stripped 1 base from V and 2 bases from J, with 11 bases between. Germline CDR1 reads SGDLS; CDR2 reads YYNGEE. The CDR3 is 15 residues long. CDR3 bases: TGTGCCAGCAGCGTAACGCCCGCGGTCACAGATACGCAGTATTTT. It translates to CASSVTPAVTDTQYF.

The genes are TRBV6-6 and TRBJ2-7; D perhaps matches TRBD2 (6 bases). There are 14 residues in the CDR3. Trimming took 2 bases from V and 5 from J, leaving 13 bases between them. Germline CDR1 reads MNHNY; CDR2 reads SVGAGI (reference sequence). The CDR3 DNA reads as TGTGCCAGCAGTTACGACGGGAGACCCAACGAGCAGTACTTC. Encoded protein: CASSYDGRPNEQYF.

The V call is TRBV28, the J call TRBJ2-7, with D tentatively TRBD2 (5 bases). This CDR3 spans 16 amino acids. V shed 4 bases and J shed 1 base, with 17 bases lying between them. Germline V gives CDR1 MDHEN, CDR2 SYDVKM. The CDR3: CASSYPWHLASYEQYF. In DNA form, the CDR3 reads TGTGCCAGCAGTTACCCCTGGCATCTAGCTTCCTACGAGCAGTACTTC.